The clone carrying this T cell receptor beta chain appeared many times. The CDR3 has 17 residues. V lost 1 base and J 6 bases, leaving 19 bases between the germline ends. This sample stems from a study of CDR3 diversity in severe acne. TCRdb processed the PCR reads anew with MiXCR; each CDR3 protein has one entry. The sample lists roughly 100,000 distinct CDR3 sequences, 51% occurring once. Sequencing was performed on blood. The chain is built from TRBV12-3 or TRBV12-4 and TRBJ1-3; no firm D call. The TCR originated in a male donor with acne. CDR3 DNA: TGTGCCAGCAGTTTAGAGTCCCTACAAGTCCCGATAAACACCATATATTTT. This translates into CASSLESLQVPINTIYF.